The entry below describes one T cell receptor (beta chain). Its antigen is unknown. The ends were cut back, 4 bases at V and 2 bases at J, with 17 bases in the middle. The CDR3 is made up of 15 amino acids. CDR1 and CDR2 from the germline V gene are DFQATT and SNEGSKA (reference sequence). The sample belongs to a study of T cells in Graves' hyperthyroidism and ophthalmopathy. Points from the study as a whole: Most thyroid clonotypes expanded above 0.001 were also detected in blood.

Each person with ophthalmopathy scored at least 3 on the Clinical Activity Score, reached NOSPECS grade 4 or higher, and had been ill under 3 months. The study left out patients who had uncontrolled infection, other autoimmune disease, pregnancy or lactation. The source of the PBMCs was roughly 10 ml of fresh peripheral blood. Amplification yielded TCR beta CDR3 regions, with RNA transcripts as the source. When the TCR CDR3 underwent first-round RT-PCR, the HTBI primer set was used. TCRdb fed the multiplex PCR reads into MiXCR, producing one record per CDR3 protein. Here the sample spans roughly 550,000 distinct CDR3 sequences, more than 15% being singletons.

Material for sequencing was blood. This clonotype was obtained from a woman in her twenties or thirties with Graves' ophthalmopathy. This chain joins TRBV20-1 and TRBJ1-2; D perhaps matches TRBD1 (5 bases). The CDR3 loop is CSANKKGSVNYGYTF. As DNA, the CDR3 is TGCAGTGCTAATAAAAAGGGGTCGGTAAACTATGGCTACACCTTC.